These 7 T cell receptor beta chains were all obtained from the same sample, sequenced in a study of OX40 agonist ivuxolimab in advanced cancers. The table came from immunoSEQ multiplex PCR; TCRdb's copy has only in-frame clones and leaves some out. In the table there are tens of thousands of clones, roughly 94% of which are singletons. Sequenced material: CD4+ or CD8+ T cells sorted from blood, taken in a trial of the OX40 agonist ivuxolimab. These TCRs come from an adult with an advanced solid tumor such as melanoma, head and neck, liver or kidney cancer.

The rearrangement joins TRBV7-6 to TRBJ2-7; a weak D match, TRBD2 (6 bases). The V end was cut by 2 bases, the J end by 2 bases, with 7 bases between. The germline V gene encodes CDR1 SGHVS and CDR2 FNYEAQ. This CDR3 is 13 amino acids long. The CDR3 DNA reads TGTGCCAGCAGCTTACCGGGAGCCTACGAGCAGTACTTC. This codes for CASSLPGAYEQYF.

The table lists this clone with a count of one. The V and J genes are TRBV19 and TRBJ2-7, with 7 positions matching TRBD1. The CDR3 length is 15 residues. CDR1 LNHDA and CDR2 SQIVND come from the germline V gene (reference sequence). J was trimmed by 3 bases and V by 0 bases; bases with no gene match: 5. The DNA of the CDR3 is TGTGCCAGTAGTATAGAGACAGGGTCAAGCTACGAGCAGTACTTC. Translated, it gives CASSIETGSSYEQYF.

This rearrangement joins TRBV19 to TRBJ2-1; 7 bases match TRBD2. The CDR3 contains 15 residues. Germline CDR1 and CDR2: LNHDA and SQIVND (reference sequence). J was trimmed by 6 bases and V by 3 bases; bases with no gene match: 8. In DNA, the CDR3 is TGTGCCAGTAGTATGATAGCGGGCAGTACCAATGAGCAGTTCTTC. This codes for CASSMIAGSTNEQFF.

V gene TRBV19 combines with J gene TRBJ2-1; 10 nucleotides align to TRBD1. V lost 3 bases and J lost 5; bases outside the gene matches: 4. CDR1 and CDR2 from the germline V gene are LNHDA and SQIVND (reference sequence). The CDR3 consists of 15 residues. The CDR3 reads CASSIMTGGHNEQFF. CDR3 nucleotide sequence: TGTGCCAGTAGTATTATGACAGGGGGCCACAATGAGCAGTTCTTC.

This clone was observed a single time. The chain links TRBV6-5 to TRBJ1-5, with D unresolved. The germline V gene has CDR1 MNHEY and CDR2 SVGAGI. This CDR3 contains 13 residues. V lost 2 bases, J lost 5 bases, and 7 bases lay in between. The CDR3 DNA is TGTGCCAGCAGTTACGGGGAGGATCAGCCCCAGCATTTT. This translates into CASSYGEDQPQHF.

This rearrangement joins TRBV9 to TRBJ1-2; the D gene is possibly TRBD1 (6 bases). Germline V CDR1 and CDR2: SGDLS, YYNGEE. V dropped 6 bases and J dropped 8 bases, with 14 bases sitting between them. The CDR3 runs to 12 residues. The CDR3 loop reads CASTRGSGGYTF. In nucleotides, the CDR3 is TGTGCCAGCACCAGGGGCTCGGGAGGCTACACCTTC.

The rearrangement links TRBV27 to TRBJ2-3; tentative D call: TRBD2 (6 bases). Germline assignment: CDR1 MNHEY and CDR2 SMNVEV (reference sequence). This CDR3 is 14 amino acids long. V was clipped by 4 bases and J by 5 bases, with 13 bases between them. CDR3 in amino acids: CASSYGSKGDTQYF. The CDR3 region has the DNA TGTGCCAGCAGTTACGGGAGTAAAGGAGATACGCAGTATTTT.